This T cell receptor beta chain was recovered during a study of shared clonotypes between healthy human individuals. Per the original data handling: As immunoSEQ supplied junction-only sequences (without quality scores), filtering differed. TCRdb keeps only in-frame clones here, not all; method: immunoSEQ multiplex PCR. Clone size and the V and J calls come from that table; the DNA yielded D and trimming. This table holds about 2 million clones, 85% to 95% found once. Study-level points and caveats: Naive CD4 clonotypes overlapped across a handful of donors at about 5%.

The CDR3 covers 16 residues. Germline CDR1 is LNHDA and CDR2 is SQIVND (reference sequence). Trimming pared 3 bases from V and 3 bases from J, leaving 15 bases between. In the case of this clone: What it binds is not known.

The gene calls are TRBV19 and TRBJ1-5, with D perhaps TRBD1 (6 bases). The sequencing sample was made of naive CD4+ T cells sorted from blood. As to subset: CD45RA+ positively selected. The receptor was derived from a man in his late teens or twenties in good health. CDR3 amino acids: CASSIRRGQSNQPQHF. In nucleotides, the CDR3 is TGTGCCAGTAGTATTAGGCGCGGACAGTCCAATCAGCCCCAGCATTTT.